Below are 18 T cell receptor beta chains sequenced from a single sample in a study of T-cell reconstitution after alpha-beta-depleted transplantation in children. Unique molecular identifiers were used to barcode this TCRbeta library. TCRdb reanalysed the PCR reads using MiXCR and keeps one entry per CDR3 protein. The sample holds hundreds of thousands of distinct CDR3 sequences, approximately 14% seen once. Material: PBMCs, obtained before TCRalphabeta/CD19-depleted stem cell transplant. The receptors shown here come from a girl aged 2-15 years with congenital amegakaryocytic thrombocytopenia, due to receive a stem cell transplant.

This clonotype has at least ten counts. The rearrangement joins TRBV29-1 to TRBJ2-7; 8 bases align to TRBD1. The V gene's germline CDR1 is SQVTM and CDR2 ANQGSEA. This CDR3 is built from 13 residues. V was pared by 6 bases and J by 4 bases, with 8 bases of the junction left unmatched. In nucleotides, the CDR3 is TGCAGCGTCCTCGACCGGGACAGGTACGAGCAGTACTTC. Its protein product is CSVLDRDRYEQYF.

This rearrangement joins TRBV20-1 to TRBJ2-3; weak D call: TRBD1 (6 bases). This CDR3 is built from 14 residues. CDR1 and CDR2 (germline): DFQATT, SNEGSKA (reference sequence). V shed 6 bases and J shed 2 bases, with 15 bases lying between them. The CDR3 here is CSARGSLNTDTQYF. The CDR3, as DNA: TGCAGTGCCAGGGGCTCGTTAAACACAGATACGCAGTATTTT.

In its sample, this clonotype was seen a few times. V and J are TRBV30 and TRBJ2-1; D call uncertain. The CDR3 totals 11 residues. Looked up from germline, CDR1 is GTSNPN and CDR2 is SVGIG (reference sequence). The V end was cut by 0 bases, the J end by 9 bases, with 6 bases between. CDR3 region: CAWSVLGEQFF. CDR3 coding DNA: TGTGCCTGGAGTGTACTGGGTGAGCAGTTCTTC.

This clonotype was seen a handful of times. This chain links TRBV4-1 with TRBJ2-3, with 12 positions matching TRBD1. The CDR3 has 16 residues. Germline CDR1 reads MGHRA; CDR2 reads YSYEKL. Unmatched junction bases numbered 8, after V lost 5 bases and J lost 5 bases. The CDR3 loop is CASSARDRGLGDTQYF. Written as DNA, the CDR3 is TGCGCCAGCAGCGCCCGGGACAGGGGGCTGGGAGATACGCAGTATTTT.

In nucleotides, the CDR3 is TGCGCCAGCAGCTTGGCGGAGACATTGAACACTGAAGCTTTCTTT. Translation gives CASSLAETLNTEAFF. The chain carries TRBV5-1 and TRBJ1-1, with D unresolved. This CDR3 contains 15 residues. CDR1 and CDR2 from the germline V gene are SGHRS and YFSETQ. Trimming removed 0 bases at V and 0 bases at J, with 9 bases between.

This clonotype was observed a single time. The V and J genes are TRBV20-1 and TRBJ2-5, with 9 bases matching TRBD1. This CDR3 spans 15 amino acids. Trimming removed 4 bases from V and 0 bases from J; junction bases left unmatched: 6. Looked up from germline, CDR1 is DFQATT and CDR2 is SNEGSKA (reference sequence). Here the CDR3 DNA reads TGCAGTGCTATCAGGACAGGGGTCTACCAAGAGACCCAGTACTTC. Residues: CSAIRTGVYQETQYF.

This clonotype was seen repeatedly, ten times or more. The rearrangement uses TRBV9 and TRBJ2-2, with no clear D. The CDR3 runs 13 residues. Germline V gives CDR1 SGDLS, CDR2 YYNGEE. Trimming cost V 1 base and J 5 bases, with 6 bases left between them. CDR3 residues: CASSVTSTGELFF. The CDR3 region has the DNA TGTGCCAGCAGCGTAACATCGACCGGGGAGCTGTTTTTT.

V and J are TRBV28 and TRBJ2-3; no reliable D call. The CDR3 is 13 amino acids. The V and J ends lost 4 bases and 8 bases respectively, with 13 bases between them. CDR1 is MDHEN and CDR2 is SYDVKM in the germline V gene. CDR3 loop: CASSSSTPATQYF. The CDR3 coding sequence is TGTGCCAGCAGTTCATCGACCCCGGCTACGCAGTATTTT.

This clonotype has at least ten counts. The gene calls are TRBV12-3 or TRBV12-4 and TRBJ1-1; D is unclear. This CDR3 is 13 amino acids long. The V gene lost 7 bases and the J gene lost 1 base, with 10 bases spanning the gap. The CDR3 region has the DNA TGTGCCAGCATCCGGGTACAGAACACTGAAGCTTTCTTT. Translated: CASIRVQNTEAFF.

This clonotype was observed a few times. The J gene is TRBJ2-7, the V gene TRBV7-8, with 9 bases matching TRBD2. Germline V lookup: CDR1 SGHVS, CDR2 FQNEAQ. V shed 1 base and J 7 bases; nucleotides not matched to a gene: 8. CDR3 length: 15 amino acids. The CDR3: CASSLGGLAGREQYF. The CDR3 bases are TGTGCCAGCAGCTTAGGAGGTCTAGCGGGACGGGAGCAGTACTTC.

Worth noting for this clonotype: A much larger clone is a single base away; this may be a read error. The gene calls are TRBV12-3 or TRBV12-4 and TRBJ1-5; TRBD1 aligns across 7 bases. The CDR3 loop spans 15 amino acids. CDR3 DNA sequence: TGTGCCAGCAGTTTCCGACAGGGCGAGTTTCAGCCCCAGCCTTTT. It codes for CASSFRQGEFQPQPF.

This clonotype was counted between two and nine times. This chain joins TRBV7-9 and TRBJ2-1; 10 bases align to TRBD2. V trimming: 3 bases; J trimming: 10 bases; junction bases outside the gene matches: 9. Germline CDR1 and CDR2: SEHNR and FQNEAQ (reference sequence). The CDR3 sequence is 15 residues long. CDR3 in amino acids: CASSFESSGSPEQFF. The CDR3 bases are TGTGCCAGCAGCTTTGAGTCTAGCGGGAGCCCGGAGCAGTTCTTC.

The V call is TRBV7-3, the J call TRBJ1-5, with 7 bases identical to TRBD1. J was trimmed by 11 bases and V by 2 bases; bases with no gene match: 18. The CDR3 extends over 17 amino acids. Germline loops: CDR1 SGHTA, CDR2 FQGTGA. CDR3 region: CASSLGGRTGPSRAQHF. The CDR3 nucleotides read TGTGCCAGCAGCTTAGGCGGGAGGACAGGACCCTCCCGGGCCCAGCATTTT.

The chain recombines TRBV15 with TRBJ2-7, with no clear D. Per the germline V gene, CDR1 is LNHNV and CDR2 is YYDKDF (reference sequence). The CDR3 has 14 amino acids. V shed 6 bases and J shed 6 bases, with 18 bases lying between them. In DNA, the CDR3 is TGTGCCACCAGTATCCCCGATGCGGTGGGCGAGCAGTACTTC. This gives the protein CATSIPDAVGEQYF.

This clonotype showed up many times. The rearrangement uses TRBV4-1 and TRBJ2-2, with 8 nucleotides matching TRBD2. There are 21 residues in the CDR3. J lost 1 base, V lost 2 bases, and 18 bases had no gene match. CDR1 MGHRA and CDR2 YSYEKL come from the germline V gene. The CDR3, as DNA: TGCGCCAGCAGCCAACACGATGGTGGGTACCGGACTAGCTGGAACACCGGGGAGCTGTTTTTT. This sequence encodes CASSQHDGGYRTSWNTGELFF.

This clonotype was counted between two and nine times. V gene TRBV19 combines with J gene TRBJ1-5; D is ambiguous. Trimming pared 4 bases from V and 7 bases from J, leaving 14 bases between. The CDR3 is made up of 14 amino acids. Germline V CDR1 and CDR2: LNHDA, SQIVND (reference sequence). This CDR3 is CASSTDLGGQPQHF. CDR3 nucleotide sequence: TGTGCCAGTAGTACTGACCTCGGTGGGCAGCCCCAGCATTTT.

This clonotype was observed a handful of times. The chain joins TRBV7-2 to TRBJ2-6; 9 nucleotides line up with TRBD1. V was clipped by 6 bases and J by 1 base; unmatched bases: 22. Germline V gives CDR1 SGHTA, CDR2 FQGNSA. The CDR3 is made up of 22 amino acids. CDR3 nucleotide sequence: TGTGCCAGCAGTTTCTCTGGGGACAGGGTGCTTTATTTGCCTTCTGGGGCCAACGTCCTGACTTTC. Amino acids: CASSFSGDRVLYLPSGANVLTF.

The V and J genes are TRBV11-2 and TRBJ2-3, with D possibly matching TRBD1 (5 bases). The CDR3 is made up of 15 amino acids. The V gene's germline CDR1 is SGHAT and CDR2 FQNNGV. V lost 1 base and J lost 5, with 13 bases in between. The CDR3 sequence: CASSLAARGIDTQYF. The DNA for the CDR3 is TGTGCCAGCAGCTTAGCCGCAAGGGGAATAGATACGCAGTATTTT.